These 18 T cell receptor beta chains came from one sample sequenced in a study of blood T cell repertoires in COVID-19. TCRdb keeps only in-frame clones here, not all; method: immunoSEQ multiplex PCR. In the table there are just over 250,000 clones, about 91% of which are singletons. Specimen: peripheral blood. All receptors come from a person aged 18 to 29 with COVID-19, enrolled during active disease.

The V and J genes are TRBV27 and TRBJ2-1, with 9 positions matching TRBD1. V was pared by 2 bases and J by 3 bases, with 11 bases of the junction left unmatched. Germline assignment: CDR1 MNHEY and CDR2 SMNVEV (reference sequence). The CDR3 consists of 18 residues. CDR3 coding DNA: TGTGCCAGCAGTTTAGATCATCCGGGACAGGGAATCTACAATGAGCAGTTCTTC. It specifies CASSLDHPGQGIYNEQFF.

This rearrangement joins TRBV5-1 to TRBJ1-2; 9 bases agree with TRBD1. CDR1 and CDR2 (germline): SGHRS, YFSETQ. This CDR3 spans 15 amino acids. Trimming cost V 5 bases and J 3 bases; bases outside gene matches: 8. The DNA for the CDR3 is TGCGCCAGCAGTTCCGGGACAGGGTATGACTATGGCTACACCTTC. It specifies CASSSGTGYDYGYTF. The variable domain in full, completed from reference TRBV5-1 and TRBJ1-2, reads KAGVTQTPRYLIKTRGQQVTLSCSPISGHRSVSWYQQTPGQGLQFLFEYFSETQRNKGNFPGRFSGRQFSNSRSEMNVSTLELGDSALYLCASSSGTGYDYGYTFGSGTRLTVV.

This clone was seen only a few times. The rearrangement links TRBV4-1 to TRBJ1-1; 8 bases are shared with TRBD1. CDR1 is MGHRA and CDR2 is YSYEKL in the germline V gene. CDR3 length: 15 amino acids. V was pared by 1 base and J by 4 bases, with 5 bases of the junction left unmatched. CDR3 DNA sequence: TGCGCCAGCAGCCAAGCGGACAGGGAGGGCACTGAAGCTTTCTTT. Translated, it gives CASSQADREGTEAFF.

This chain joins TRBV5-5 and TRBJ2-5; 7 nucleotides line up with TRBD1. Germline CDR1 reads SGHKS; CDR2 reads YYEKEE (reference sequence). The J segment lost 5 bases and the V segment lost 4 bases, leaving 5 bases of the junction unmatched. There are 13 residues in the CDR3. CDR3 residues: CASSNTGDETQYF. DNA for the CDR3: TGTGCCAGCAGCAATACAGGGGACGAGACCCAGTACTTC.

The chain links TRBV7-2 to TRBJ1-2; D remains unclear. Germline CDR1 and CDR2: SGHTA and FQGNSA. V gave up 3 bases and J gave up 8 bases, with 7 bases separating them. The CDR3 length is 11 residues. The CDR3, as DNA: TGTGCCAGCAGCTTGGCCTCGGGCTACACCTTC. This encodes CASSLASGYTF.

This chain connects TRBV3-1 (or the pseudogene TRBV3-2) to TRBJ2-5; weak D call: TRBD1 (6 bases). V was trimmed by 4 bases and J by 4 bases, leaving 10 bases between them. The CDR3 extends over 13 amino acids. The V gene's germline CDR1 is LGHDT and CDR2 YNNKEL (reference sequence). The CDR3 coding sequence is TGTGCCAGCAGCCGCAACAGGGCAGAGACCCAGTACTTC. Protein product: CASSRNRAETQYF.

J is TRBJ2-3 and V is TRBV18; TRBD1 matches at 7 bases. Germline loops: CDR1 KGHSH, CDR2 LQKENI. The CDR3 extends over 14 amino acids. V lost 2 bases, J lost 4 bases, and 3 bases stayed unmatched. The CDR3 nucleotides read TGTGCCAGCTCACCAGCGACAGGGCCAGATACGCAGTATTTT. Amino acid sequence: CASSPATGPDTQYF.

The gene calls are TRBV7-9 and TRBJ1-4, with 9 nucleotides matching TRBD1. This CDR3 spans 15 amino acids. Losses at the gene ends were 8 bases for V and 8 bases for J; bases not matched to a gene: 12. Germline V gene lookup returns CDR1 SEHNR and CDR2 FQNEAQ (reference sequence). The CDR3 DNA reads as TGTGCCAGCCGGGACAGGGAGGGACCATTAGAAAAACTGTTTTTT. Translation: CASRDREGPLEKLFF.

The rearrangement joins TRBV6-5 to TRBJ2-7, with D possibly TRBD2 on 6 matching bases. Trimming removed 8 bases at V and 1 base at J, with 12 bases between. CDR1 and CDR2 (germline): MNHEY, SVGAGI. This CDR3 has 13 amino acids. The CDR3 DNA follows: TGTGCCAGCGAGCGGGCGACGTCCTACGAGCAGTACTTC. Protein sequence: CASERATSYEQYF.

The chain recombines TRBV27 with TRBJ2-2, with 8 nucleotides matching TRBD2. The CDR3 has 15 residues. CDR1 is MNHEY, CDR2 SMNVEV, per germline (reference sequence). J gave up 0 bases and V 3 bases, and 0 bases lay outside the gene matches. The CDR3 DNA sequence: TGTGCCAGCAGTTTTAGCGGGACGAACACCGGGGAGCTGTTTTTT. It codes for CASSFSGTNTGELFF.

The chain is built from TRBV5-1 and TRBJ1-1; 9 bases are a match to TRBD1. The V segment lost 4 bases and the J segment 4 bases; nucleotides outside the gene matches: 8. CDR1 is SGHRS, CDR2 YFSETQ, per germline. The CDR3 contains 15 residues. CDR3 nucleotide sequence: TGCGCCAGCAGCGGGCAACAGGGGGCCGGCACTGAAGCTTTCTTT. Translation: CASSGQQGAGTEAFF.

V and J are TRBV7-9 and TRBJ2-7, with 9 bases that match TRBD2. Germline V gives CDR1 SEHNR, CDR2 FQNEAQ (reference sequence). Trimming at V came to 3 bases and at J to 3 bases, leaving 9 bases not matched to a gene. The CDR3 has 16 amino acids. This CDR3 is CASSFLNSGGLYEQYF. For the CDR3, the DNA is TGTGCCAGCAGCTTCCTAAATAGCGGGGGACTCTACGAGCAGTACTTC.

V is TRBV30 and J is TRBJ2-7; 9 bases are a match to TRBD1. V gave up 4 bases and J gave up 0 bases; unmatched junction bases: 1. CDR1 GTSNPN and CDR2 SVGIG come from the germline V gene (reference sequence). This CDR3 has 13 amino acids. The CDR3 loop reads CAWTQGASYEQYF. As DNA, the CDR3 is TGTGCCTGGACACAGGGGGCCTCCTACGAGCAGTACTTC.

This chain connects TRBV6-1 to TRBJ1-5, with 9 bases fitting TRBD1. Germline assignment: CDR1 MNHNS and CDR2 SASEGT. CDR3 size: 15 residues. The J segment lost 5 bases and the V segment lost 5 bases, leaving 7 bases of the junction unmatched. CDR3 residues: CASSSRTGADQPQHF. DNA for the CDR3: TGTGCCAGCAGTTCCAGGACAGGGGCCGATCAGCCCCAGCATTTT.

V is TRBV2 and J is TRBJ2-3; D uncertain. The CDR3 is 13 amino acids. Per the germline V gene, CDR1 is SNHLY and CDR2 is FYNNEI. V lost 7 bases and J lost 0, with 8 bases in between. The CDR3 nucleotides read TGTGCCAGCAATTATGCGAGCACAGATACGCAGTATTTT. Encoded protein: CASNYASTDTQYF.

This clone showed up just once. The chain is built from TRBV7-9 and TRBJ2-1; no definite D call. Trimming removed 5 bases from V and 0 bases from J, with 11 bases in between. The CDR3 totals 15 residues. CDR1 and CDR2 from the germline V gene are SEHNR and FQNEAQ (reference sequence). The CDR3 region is CASSEKVSSYNEQFF. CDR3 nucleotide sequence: TGTGCCAGCAGCGAAAAAGTGAGCTCCTACAATGAGCAGTTCTTC. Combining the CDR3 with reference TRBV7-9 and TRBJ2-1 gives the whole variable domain DTGVSQNPRHKITKRGQNVTFRCDPISEHNRLYWYRQTLGQGPEFLTYFQNEAQLEKSRLLSDRFSAERPKGSFSTLEIQRTEQGDSAMYLCASSEKVSSYNEQFFGPGTRLTVL.

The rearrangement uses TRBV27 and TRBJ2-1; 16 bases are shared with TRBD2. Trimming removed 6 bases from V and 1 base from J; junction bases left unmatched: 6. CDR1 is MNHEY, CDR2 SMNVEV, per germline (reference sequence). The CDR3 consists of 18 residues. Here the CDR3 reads CASSRGLAGGPSYNEQFF. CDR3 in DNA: TGTGCCAGCAGCCGGGGACTAGCGGGAGGGCCTTCCTACAATGAGCAGTTCTTC.

For the CDR3, the DNA is TGTGCCAGCAGGGGGACAGATTATAGCAATCAGCCCCAGCATTTT. Protein product: CASRGTDYSNQPQHF. The chain links TRBV28 to TRBJ1-5; TRBD1 matches at 7 bases. Germline CDR1 MDHEN, CDR2 SYDVKM. The J segment lost 0 bases and the V segment lost 6 bases, leaving 5 bases of the junction unmatched. CDR3 size: 15 residues.